The next 28 T cell receptor beta chains were all read from a single sample in a study of T-cell memory formation after mild COVID-19. TCRdb reprocessed the 5' RACE reads via MiXCR and lists one record per CDR3 protein. The sample shows fewer than 150,000 distinct CDR3 sequences, roughly 13% of them seen only once. Sequenced sample: PBMCs or a T cell subset sorted from them (not recorded which). Every receptor here comes from an adult woman who had mild COVID-19 (a few samples of this study predate the infection). Cell type and time point are not known.

The chain carries TRBV29-1 and TRBJ1-1; D remains unclear. From germline, CDR1 is SQVTM and CDR2 ANQGSEA. Trimming removed 4 bases at V and 1 base at J, with 10 bases between. CDR3 size: 13 residues. As DNA, the CDR3 is TGCAGCGTTGTGTCGGACGGGAACACTGAAGCTTTCTTT. Translation: CSVVSDGNTEAFF.

This clonotype was seen more than once but under ten times. This chain links TRBV27 with TRBJ2-1, with 7 nucleotides matching TRBD2. CDR1 and CDR2 (germline): MNHEY, SMNVEV (reference sequence). The V segment lost 3 bases and the J segment 0 bases; nucleotides outside the gene matches: 5. The CDR3 loop spans 16 amino acids. CDR3 sequence: CASSFLGGSSYNEQFF. CDR3 in DNA: TGTGCCAGCAGTTTTCTCGGCGGGAGCTCCTACAATGAGCAGTTCTTC.

In the case of this clonotype: Likely a read error: the CDR3 ends without its conserved phenylalanine or tryptophan. This rearrangement joins TRBV11-1 to TRBJ2-6; no clear D gene. This CDR3 contains 16 residues. Germline V gene data show CDR1 as SGHAT and CDR2 as FQDESV (reference sequence). The V end lost 1 base, the J end lost 1 base, and 8 bases lay between the germline ends. The CDR3 DNA follows: TGTGCCAGCAGCTTAGTTGTGGGGTCTGGGGCCAACGTCCTGACTATC. Encoded protein: CASSLVVGSGANVLTI.

The chain links TRBV4-3 to TRBJ1-4; D possibly corresponds to TRBD1 (6 bases). The CDR3 length is 14 residues. Germline V CDR1 and CDR2: LGHNA, YSLEER. Between the trimmed V and J ends, which lost 1 base and 8 bases, there was a span of 11 bases. In DNA, the CDR3 is TGCGCCAGCAGCCAAGTTACCAGGGGCGAAAAACTGTTTTTT. Its protein is CASSQVTRGEKLFF.

A few counts support this clonotype. This sequence joins TRBV4-1 and TRBJ1-2; 9 bases match TRBD1. The CDR3 has 16 amino acids. With V trimmed by 1 base and J by 7 bases, 10 bases remained unmatched. Per the germline V gene, CDR1 is MGHRA and CDR2 is YSYEKL. CDR3 nucleotides: TGCGCCAGCAGCCAAGGGCGCCGGACAGGGGATCGTGGCTACACCTTC. It codes for CASSQGRRTGDRGYTF.

The chain combines TRBV20-1 with TRBJ1-1, with D possibly being TRBD1 (6 bases). From germline, CDR1 is DFQATT and CDR2 SNEGSKA (reference sequence). V was trimmed by 1 base and J by 2 bases, leaving 20 bases between them. The CDR3 is made up of 17 amino acids. Written as DNA, the CDR3 is TGCAGTGCTAGAGCCCTCCCACCCAGGACAGCTAACACTGAAGCTTTCTTT. It codes for CSARALPPRTANTEAFF.

This clonotype was seen a handful of times. The chain recombines TRBV9 with TRBJ1-1, with no clear D. V shed 1 base and J shed 5 bases, with 12 bases lying between them. CDR3 length: 14 amino acids. The germline V gene has CDR1 SGDLS and CDR2 YYNGEE. CDR3 residues: CASSVSSSRTEAFF. The CDR3 nucleotides are TGTGCCAGCAGCGTATCCAGCAGTAGAACTGAAGCTTTCTTT.

The chain links TRBV3-1 to TRBJ2-7; D is unclear. This CDR3 region has 14 residues. Deletions cut 3 bases from V and 0 bases from J, with 9 bases between. Germline CDR1 LGHDT, CDR2 YNNKEL (reference sequence). The CDR3 is CASSQVAGSYEQYF. CDR3 bases: TGTGCCAGCAGCCAGGTAGCAGGCTCCTACGAGCAGTACTTC.

J is TRBJ1-3 and V is TRBV12-3 or TRBV12-4, with TRBD1 matching 9 bases. With V trimmed by 5 bases and J by 7 bases, 3 bases remained unmatched. The CDR3 is 13 amino acids. In nucleotides, the CDR3 is TGTGCCAGCAGTGCGACAGGGGGTAACACCATATATTTT. As protein: CASSATGGNTIYF.

This clonotype was observed many times. The chain joins TRBV6-1 to TRBJ2-3; D remains ambiguous. CDR3 size: 10 residues. The germline V and J ends were trimmed by 6 bases and 6 bases, with 4 bases remaining between them. Germline loops: CDR1 MNHNS, CDR2 SASEGT. The CDR3 region is CASRYDTQYF. CDR3 DNA: TGTGCCAGCAGATATGATACGCAGTATTTT.

The CDR3, as DNA: TGTGCCAGCAGCACCGGGACTAGCGTAGAGACCCAGTACTTC. This sequence encodes CASSTGTSVETQYF. The genes are TRBV9 and TRBJ2-5; 10 positions agree with TRBD2. Germline-derived CDR1 and CDR2 are SGDLS and YYNGEE. Germline trimming cut 4 bases from V and 4 bases from J; bases unmatched to any gene: 4. The CDR3 totals 14 residues.

The chain combines TRBV4-2 with TRBJ1-2; 7 bases align to TRBD1. This CDR3 is built from 15 residues. The ends lost 0 bases at V and 6 bases at J; junction bases unmatched: 7. Germline V CDR1 and CDR2: LGHNA, YNFKEQ. The DNA of the CDR3 is TGTGCCAGCAGCCAAGACGTCCTGCAGGGGGATGGCTACACCTTC. It specifies CASSQDVLQGDGYTF.

Only a few counts were recorded for this clonotype. The rearrangement links TRBV24-1 to TRBJ1-3; D uncertain. Germline V gives CDR1 KGHDR, CDR2 SFDVKD. The CDR3 runs 14 residues. The germline V and J ends were trimmed by 3 bases and 0 bases, with 5 bases remaining between them. The CDR3 loop reads CATSDNLSGNTIYF. The CDR3, as DNA: TGTGCCACCAGTGATAACCTCTCTGGAAACACCATATATTTT.

V and J are TRBV7-3 and TRBJ2-1, with TRBD2 as a possible D gene (6 bases). V was pared by 5 bases and J by 7 bases, with 18 bases between. Germline CDR1 is SGHTA and CDR2 is FQGTGA. The CDR3 contains 15 residues. CDR3 DNA sequence: TGTGCCAGCAGCCAAGCCGGGACTCCGCGGAATGAGCAGTTCTTC. Translated, it gives CASSQAGTPRNEQFF.

This clonotype was seen only a few times. The chain is built from TRBV10-3 and TRBJ2-3; 8 nucleotides agree with TRBD1. V gave up 6 bases and J gave up 2 bases; unmatched junction bases: 4. This CDR3 spans 14 amino acids. CDR1 is ENHRY and CDR2 is SYGVKD in the germline V gene. This CDR3 is CAISGQGNTDTQYF. The DNA of the CDR3 is TGTGCCATCAGCGGACAGGGCAACACAGATACGCAGTATTTT.

The chain joins TRBV29-1 to TRBJ1-4; D possibly corresponds to TRBD1 (6 bases). With 2 bases removed from V and 11 bases from J, the gap between germline ends came to 21 bases. Germline V lookup: CDR1 SQVTM, CDR2 ANQGSEA. This CDR3 contains 15 residues. The DNA of the CDR3 is TGCAGCGTTGAAAGCCCTTGGACGGGTAGGGGGAAACTGTTTTTT. It specifies CSVESPWTGRGKLFF.

V usage is TRBV14 and J usage is TRBJ1-2; a possible D gene is TRBD1 (5 bases). Trimming cost V 4 bases and J 3 bases, with 18 bases left between them. CDR3 length: 16 residues. CDR1 SGHDN and CDR2 FVKESK come from the germline V gene. Here the CDR3 reads CASSPPGGYRDYGYTF. CDR3 DNA: TGTGCCAGCAGCCCACCCGGGGGATATCGAGACTATGGCTACACCTTC.

This clonotype has a handful of counts. The chain uses TRBV6-2 or TRBV6-3 and TRBJ2-4; no definite D call. Germline loops: CDR1 MNHEY, CDR2 SVGEGT. CDR3 length: 16 amino acids. V was pared by 7 bases and J by 5 bases, with 21 bases between. This CDR3 is CASTWGRREAENIQYF. CDR3 nucleotides: TGTGCCAGCACATGGGGAAGACGAGAGGCGGAAAACATTCAGTACTTC.

The chain has TRBV6-6 and TRBJ1-1; possibly TRBD1 for D (6 bases). Per germline, CDR1 MNHNY and CDR2 SVGAGI (reference sequence). The CDR3 runs 14 residues. The V end lost 5 bases, the J end lost 1 base, and 11 bases lay between the germline ends. The CDR3 DNA follows: TGTGCCAGCAGTACCCCGACAGGGAACACTGAAGCTTTCTTT. This gives the protein CASSTPTGNTEAFF.

The table lists this clonotype with a few counts. The V and J genes are TRBV29-1 and TRBJ2-3; TRBD2 aligns across 9 bases. This CDR3 has 13 amino acids. Germline CDR1 and CDR2: SQVTM and ANQGSEA. Germline trimming cut 5 bases from V and 2 bases from J; bases unmatched to any gene: 2. The CDR3 bases are TGCAGCGTTACTAGCGGGTACACAGATACGCAGTATTTT. Translation gives CSVTSGYTDTQYF.

The rearrangement links TRBV19 to TRBJ2-5; D is unclear. The CDR3 length is 15 residues. In germline, CDR1 is LNHDA, CDR2 SQIVND (reference sequence). The V end lost 1 base, the J end lost 1 base, and 10 bases lay between the germline ends. The CDR3 DNA is TGTGCCAGTAGTATAGGGGTACAGACCCAAGAGACCCAGTACTTC. This sequence encodes CASSIGVQTQETQYF. Using reference TRBV19 and TRBJ2-5 for the parts outside the CDR3, the full variable domain is DGGITQSPKYLFRKEGQNVTLSCEQNLNHDAMYWYRQDPGQGLRLIYYSQIVNDFQKGDIAEGYSVSREKKESFPLTVTSAQKNPTAFYLCASSIGVQTQETQYFGPGTRLLVL.

The gene calls are TRBV12-3 or TRBV12-4 and TRBJ2-5, with D perhaps matching TRBD1 (6 bases). This CDR3 is 15 amino acids long. V was cut by 4 bases and J by 4 bases, with 16 bases left in between. CDR3 sequence reads: CASSSTGTLTETQYF. CDR3 DNA: TGTGCCAGCAGTTCTACAGGGACGTTGACAGAGACCCAGTACTTC.

This clonotype has just a few counts. In DNA form, the CDR3 reads TGCGCCAGCAGCTTGGGCCTAGCGGGAAACCAAGAGACCCAGTACTTC. This codes for CASSLGLAGNQETQYF. The rearrangement joins TRBV5-1 to TRBJ2-5, with TRBD2 matching over 9 bases. CDR3 length equals 16 residues. Germline V gives CDR1 SGHRS, CDR2 YFSETQ. V dropped 0 bases and J dropped 0; count of bases not matched to a gene: 3.

This clonotype turned up a few times. The V call is TRBV9, the J call TRBJ2-5; perhaps D is TRBD1 or TRBD2 (5 bases each). The CDR3 extends over 15 amino acids. Looked up from germline, CDR1 is SGDLS and CDR2 is YYNGEE. V was trimmed by 0 bases and J by 4 bases, leaving 13 bases between them. The CDR3 region has the DNA TGTGCCAGCAGCGTAGATCAGGGACCGAGAGAGACCCAGTACTTC. Amino acids: CASSVDQGPRETQYF.

This clonotype occurred a few times. The chain links TRBV24-1 to TRBJ2-7; D is uncertain. CDR1 is KGHDR, CDR2 SFDVKD, per germline. The V gene lost 7 bases and the J gene lost 3 bases, with 9 bases spanning the gap. The CDR3 totals 12 residues. The CDR3 spells CATSGSGYEQYF. The CDR3 DNA sequence: TGTGCCACCAGCGGGTCCGGCTACGAGCAGTACTTC.

This chain links TRBV7-9 with TRBJ2-7; no firm D call. Trimming left V 0 bases short and J 5 bases short, with 5 bases between. This CDR3 comprises 12 residues. Germline V gene sequence: CDR1 SEHNR, CDR2 FQNEAQ (reference sequence). CDR3 protein: CASSLANHEQYF. DNA for the CDR3: TGTGCCAGCAGCTTAGCTAACCACGAGCAGTACTTC.

V and J are TRBV14 and TRBJ2-7; a possible D gene is TRBD1 (6 bases). CDR1 is SGHDN, CDR2 FVKESK, per germline. V lost 0 bases and J 3 bases, leaving 9 bases between the germline ends. CDR3 size: 14 residues. DNA of the CDR3: TGTGCCAGCAGCCAAGAAGGGACAAACTACGAGCAGTACTTC. Its protein product is CASSQEGTNYEQYF.

V is TRBV4-2 and J is TRBJ2-1; possible D gene TRBD1, 6 bases. From germline, CDR1 is LGHNA and CDR2 YNFKEQ. V lost 0 bases, J lost 9 bases, and 6 bases lay in between. This CDR3 has 12 residues. The CDR3 sequence: CASSQEQGEQFF. CDR3 DNA: TGTGCCAGCAGCCAAGAACAGGGTGAGCAGTTCTTC.